The 27 T cell receptor beta chains given below trace back to one sample, sequenced in a study of cytomegalovirus exposure and HLA in healthy donors. The PCR used 60 Vbeta and 13 Jbeta primers. Profiled with immunoSEQ multiplex PCR; TCRdb holds only in-frame clones, not every one. Recorded for this sample: 90,000 to 150,000 clones. Sample: PBMCs. These receptors all come from a man between 18 and 29 years old in good health and CMV-seronegative.

The rearrangement joins TRBV30 to TRBJ1-2; 9 bases line up with TRBD1. V was clipped by 4 bases and J by 3 bases; unmatched bases: 6. This CDR3 spans 14 amino acids. Germline values: CDR1 GTSNPN, CDR2 SVGIG (reference sequence). The CDR3 coding sequence is TGTGCCTGGACCCGGGACAGGGCGCACTATGGCTACACCTTC. This gives the protein CAWTRDRAHYGYTF.

V gene TRBV7-6 combines with J gene TRBJ1-1; TRBD1 agrees at 8 bases. Trimming took 4 bases from V and 2 from J; bases not matched to a gene: 15. Looked up from germline, CDR1 is SGHVS and CDR2 is FNYEAQ. The CDR3 extends over 18 amino acids. CDR3 DNA sequence: TGTGCCAGCAGCTGGGGCAGGGGGCAGAGTTCCATTAACACTGAAGCTTTCTTT. Residues: CASSWGRGQSSINTEAFF.

The chain has TRBV2 and TRBJ2-3, with a weak D call TRBD2 (6 bases). V was shortened by 6 bases and J by 0 bases, with 13 bases between the two germline ends. The CDR3 runs 15 residues. CDR1 and CDR2 from the germline V gene are SNHLY and FYNNEI. CDR3 loop: CASRGQLASTDTQYF. CDR3 coding DNA: TGTGCCAGCAGAGGTCAACTAGCTAGCACAGATACGCAGTATTTT.

This chain uses TRBV28 with TRBJ2-7; a weak D match, TRBD1 (5 bases). The length of the CDR3 is 14 residues. Germline values: CDR1 MDHEN, CDR2 SYDVKM. Trimming pared 5 bases from V and 4 bases from J, leaving 15 bases between. CDR3 in DNA: TGTGCCAGCAGTAATACAGGACCACTATACGAGCAGTACTTC. It yields the protein CASSNTGPLYEQYF.

V gene TRBV27 combines with J gene TRBJ1-1; 7 nucleotides line up with TRBD1. Germline V gene data show CDR1 as MNHEY and CDR2 as SMNVEV (reference sequence). The ends lost 2 bases at V and 5 bases at J; junction bases unmatched: 8. CDR3 length: 15 residues. The chain's CDR3 is CASSLRDSGRTEAFF. The CDR3, as DNA: TGTGCCAGCAGTTTAAGGGACAGCGGGAGGACTGAAGCTTTCTTT.

The V and J genes are TRBV5-8 and TRBJ2-7, with 9 bases identical to TRBD1. V lost 4 bases, J lost 2 bases, and 7 bases stayed unmatched. The CDR3 extends over 15 amino acids. In germline, CDR1 is SGHTS, CDR2 YDEGEE. This CDR3 reads CASSHPDRGPYEQYF. The CDR3 coding sequence is TGTGCCAGCAGCCACCCGGACAGGGGCCCCTACGAGCAGTACTTC.

This chain uses TRBV30 with TRBJ1-2; unclear D gene. The CDR3 spans 16 residues. Looked up from germline, CDR1 is GTSNPN and CDR2 is SVGIG (reference sequence). Deletions cut 0 bases from V and 9 bases from J, with 23 bases between. The CDR3 DNA is TGTGCCTGGAGTGTAAGAAGAGGCTCGCCGGAGCAGAGCTACACCTTC. This sequence encodes CAWSVRRGSPEQSYTF.

The chain carries TRBV6-5 and TRBJ1-2, with D hard to call. The V gene's germline CDR1 is MNHEY and CDR2 SVGAGI. This CDR3 has 12 amino acids. V was cut by 2 bases and J by 8 bases, with 9 bases left in between. CDR3: CASSYLGEGYTF. The CDR3 region has the DNA TGTGCCAGCAGTTACCTCGGGGAGGGCTACACCTTC.

The chain couples TRBV6-4 to TRBJ1-5; D gene ambiguous. Trimming pared 3 bases from V and 6 bases from J, leaving 15 bases between. Germline CDR1 reads MRHNA; CDR2 reads SNTAGT. The CDR3 covers 15 residues. The CDR3 nucleotides read TGTGCCAGCAGTGAGGAGGGATTGAGTGGTCAGCCCCAGCATTTT. This encodes CASSEEGLSGQPQHF.

The J gene is TRBJ2-7, the V gene TRBV9, with 11 bases identical to TRBD1. J gave up 3 bases and V 4 bases, and 6 bases lay outside the gene matches. This CDR3 has 15 residues. Looked up from germline, CDR1 is SGDLS and CDR2 is YYNGEE. For the CDR3, the DNA is TGTGCCAGCAGCCCCCGGACAGGGGGCATCTACGAGCAGTACTTC. Protein sequence: CASSPRTGGIYEQYF.

The chain uses TRBV5-8 and TRBJ2-4; D gene uncertain. V gave up 5 bases and J gave up 0 bases, with 12 bases separating them. The CDR3 runs to 15 residues. Germline CDR1 is SGHTS and CDR2 is YDEGEE. CDR3 amino acids: CASRDFPIAKNIQYF. The CDR3 DNA is TGTGCCAGCAGAGACTTTCCGATAGCCAAAAACATTCAGTACTTC.

This chain connects TRBV5-1 to TRBJ1-1; the D gene is possibly TRBD1 (5 bases). The V gene lost 5 bases and the J gene lost 4 bases, with 12 bases spanning the gap. The CDR3 spans 13 residues. The V gene's germline CDR1 is SGHRS and CDR2 YFSETQ. In DNA, the CDR3 is TGCGCCAGCAGTCCCGGGGGGGGCACTGAAGCTTTCTTT. Its protein product is CASSPGGGTEAFF.

The chain joins TRBV5-4 to TRBJ2-1; possible D gene TRBD1, 5 bases. V lost 0 bases and J lost 1, with 8 bases in between. Germline V gene sequence: CDR1 SGHNT, CDR2 YYREEE (reference sequence). The CDR3 runs to 15 residues. The CDR3 region has the DNA TGTGCCAGCAGCTTGGCCTCAGGGTCCTACAATGAGCAGTTCTTC. It translates to CASSLASGSYNEQFF.

This chain uses TRBV5-1 with TRBJ2-7, with 8 positions matching TRBD2. Per the germline V gene, CDR1 is SGHRS and CDR2 is YFSETQ. After removal of 4 bases from V and 2 bases from J, the junction contained 11 bases not matched to a gene. The CDR3 extends over 16 amino acids. The DNA of the CDR3 is TGCGCCAGCAGCCGCGGCAGCGGGGGTCTTGCCTACGAGCAGTACTTC. This translates into CASSRGSGGLAYEQYF.

The gene calls are TRBV7-8 and TRBJ1-5, with D uncertain. Germline V lookup: CDR1 SGHVS, CDR2 FQNEAQ. V was pared by 3 bases and J by 1 base, with 16 bases between. This CDR3 is 17 amino acids long. For the CDR3, the DNA is TGTGCCAGCAGCTTTATTATGTTGGCGGGCAGCAATCAGCCCCAGCATTTT. As protein: CASSFIMLAGSNQPQHF.

The J gene is TRBJ1-2, the V gene TRBV21-1. TRBV21-1 is designated a pseudogene. The CDR3 totals 14 residues. Here the CDR3 reads CASSLRGKNYGYTF. CDR3 bases: TGTGCCAGCAGCCTTCGAGGGAAAAACTATGGCTACACCTTC.

V gene TRBV25-1 combines with J gene TRBJ1-1; possibly TRBD1 for D (5 bases). Trimming shortened V by 3 bases and J by 10 bases, and 12 bases separated the two germline ends. Per the germline V gene, CDR1 is MGHDK and CDR2 is SYGVNS. The CDR3 length is 12 residues. The CDR3 DNA is TGTGCCAGCAGTGAGGGGGGGAGGGGAGCTTTCTTT. Residues: CASSEGGRGAFF.

The chain recombines TRBV6-6 with TRBJ2-3, with 10 bases aligning to TRBD2. J was trimmed by 5 bases and V by 8 bases; bases with no gene match: 10. Germline V gene data show CDR1 as MNHNY and CDR2 as SVGAGI (reference sequence). The CDR3 is made up of 15 amino acids. The CDR3 sequence: CASSASGRREDTQYF. In nucleotides, the CDR3 is TGTGCCAGCTCGGCTAGCGGGAGACGGGAAGATACGCAGTATTTT.

The J gene is TRBJ1-5, the V gene TRBV19; possibly TRBD1 for D (6 bases). The CDR3 is 16 residues long. V was shortened by 5 bases and J by 2 bases, with 16 bases between the two germline ends. Germline V gene lookup returns CDR1 LNHDA and CDR2 SQIVND (reference sequence). CDR3 nucleotides: TGTGCCAGTAGTCCTCGGGCAGGGGTCGGCAATCAGCCCCAGCATTTT. This gives the protein CASSPRAGVGNQPQHF.

The chain recombines TRBV5-8 with TRBJ1-2; D is ambiguous. This CDR3 is 10 amino acids long. Germline V CDR1 and CDR2: SGHTS, YDEGEE. Trimming pared 4 bases from V and 10 bases from J, leaving 8 bases between. The chain's CDR3 is CASSEGVYTF. The CDR3 bases are TGTGCCAGCAGCGAGGGCGTCTACACCTTC.

For the CDR3, the DNA is TGTGCCAGCAGCTTAGTAGCGGGGGGTCGTAATGAGCAGTTCTTC. Residues: CASSLVAGGRNEQFF. The genes are TRBV11-3 and TRBJ2-1; 10 bases align to TRBD2. Trimming at V came to 1 base and at J to 7 bases, leaving 4 bases not matched to a gene. This CDR3 spans 15 amino acids. Germline-derived CDR1 and CDR2 are SGHNT and YENEEA. The full variable domain, rest sourced from reference TRBV11-3 and TRBJ2-1, is EAGVVQSPRYKIIEKKQPVAFWCNPISGHNTLYWYLQNLGQGPELLIRYENEEAVDDSQLPKDRFSAERLKGVDSTLKIQPAELGDSAVYLCASSLVAGGRNEQFFGPGTRLTVL.

V is TRBV30 and J is TRBJ2-1, with 7 bases matching TRBD1. Losses at the gene ends were 4 bases for V and 5 bases for J; bases not matched to a gene: 2. The CDR3 runs to 12 residues. CDR1 GTSNPN and CDR2 SVGIG come from the germline V gene (reference sequence). The CDR3 DNA reads TGTGCCTGGAACAGGGGAAACAATGAGCAGTTCTTC. Its protein product is CAWNRGNNEQFF.

This CDR3 reads CASSDLGQRNEKLFF. The CDR3 nucleotides read TGTGCCAGCTCTGATCTTGGGCAGCGGAATGAAAAACTGTTTTTT. The rearrangement joins TRBV28 to TRBJ1-4; D call uncertain. CDR3 length: 15 residues. Trimming took 8 bases from V and 5 from J, leaving 18 bases between them. Germline values: CDR1 MDHEN, CDR2 SYDVKM.

V gene TRBV28 combines with J gene TRBJ2-7, with 7 nucleotides matching TRBD1. V shed 2 bases and J 3 bases; nucleotides not matched to a gene: 7. The CDR3 sequence is 15 residues long. CDR1 is MDHEN, CDR2 SYDVKM, per germline. The CDR3 region has the DNA TGTGCCAGCAGTTTACCGGTGGGACAGAGCTACGAGCAGTACTTC. It specifies CASSLPVGQSYEQYF.

CDR3 region: CASISERDRSLFF. Written as DNA, the CDR3 is TGTGCCAGCATTTCCGAAAGGGACAGGTCGCTGTTTTTT. The V gene is TRBV2, the J gene TRBJ1-4; TRBD1 agrees at 8 bases. Germline lookup yields CDR1 SNHLY and CDR2 FYNNEI. After removal of 7 bases from V and 14 bases from J, the junction contained 12 bases not matched to a gene. CDR3 size: 13 residues.

The CDR3 protein is CAISDSWAGSSYNEQFF. DNA for the CDR3: TGTGCCATCAGTGATTCTTGGGCAGGAAGCTCCTACAATGAGCAGTTCTTC. The chain employs TRBV10-3 and TRBJ2-1, with unresolved D. V lost 3 bases and J lost 0, with 15 bases in between. This CDR3 is built from 17 residues. The germline gives CDR1 ENHRY, CDR2 SYGVKD.

The V gene is TRBV7-8, the J gene TRBJ2-7; a weak D match, TRBD2 (5 bases). Deletions cut 5 bases from V and 3 bases from J, with 5 bases between. This CDR3 region has 11 residues. Germline CDR1 and CDR2: SGHVS and FQNEAQ. The CDR3 is CASSTSYEQYF. The CDR3 nucleotides read TGTGCCAGCAGCACTAGCTACGAGCAGTACTTC.